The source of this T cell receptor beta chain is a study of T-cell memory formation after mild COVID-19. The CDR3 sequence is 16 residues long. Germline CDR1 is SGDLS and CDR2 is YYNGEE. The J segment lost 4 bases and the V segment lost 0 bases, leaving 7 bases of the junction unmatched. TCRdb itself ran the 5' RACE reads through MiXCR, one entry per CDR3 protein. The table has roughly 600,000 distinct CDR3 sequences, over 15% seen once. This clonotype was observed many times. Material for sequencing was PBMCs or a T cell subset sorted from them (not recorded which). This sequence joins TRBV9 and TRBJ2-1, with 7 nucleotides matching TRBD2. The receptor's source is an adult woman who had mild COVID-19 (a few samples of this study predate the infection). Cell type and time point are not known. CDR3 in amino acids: CASSVAGLAEYNEQFF. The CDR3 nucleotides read TGTGCCAGCAGCGTAGCGGGCCTAGCGGAGTACAATGAGCAGTTCTTC. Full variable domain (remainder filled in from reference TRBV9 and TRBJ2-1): DSGVTQTPKHLITATGQRVTLRCSPRSGDLSVYWYQQSLDQGLQFLIQYYNGEERAKGNILERFSAQQFPDLHSELNLSSLELGDSALYFCASSVAGLAEYNEQFFGPGTRLTVL.